A single sample is the source of the 7 T cell receptor beta chains below, sequenced in a study of OX40 agonist ivuxolimab in advanced cancers. Library prep was done by the immunoSEQ multiplex PCR assay. The clones in this table, taken by TCRdb from immuneACCESS, are in-frame only. Not every clone is retained; where verified, under half of the shortfall comes from an unresolved V gene, and the cause of the rest is unknown. Within this sample are roughly 56,000 clones, with roughly 82% of them counted one time only. The ten largest clones add up to roughly 3.9% of the sample. This specimen consisted of CD4+ or CD8+ T cells sorted from blood, obtained in a trial of the OX40 agonist ivuxolimab. These receptors came from an adult with an advanced solid tumor such as melanoma, head and neck, liver or kidney cancer.

This chain joins TRBV29-1 and TRBJ2-7; D ambiguous. The germline V gene encodes CDR1 SQVTM and CDR2 ANQGSEA. V was cut by 1 base and J by 1 base, with 8 bases left in between. The CDR3 loop spans 13 amino acids. CDR3 DNA: TGCAGCGTTGAAGCAGGCCAATCCTACGAGCAGTACTTC. Encoded protein: CSVEAGQSYEQYF.

V usage is TRBV5-4 and J usage is TRBJ1-3, with TRBD1 identical over 9 bases. The CDR3 is made up of 18 amino acids. Trimming at V came to 4 bases and at J to 0 bases, leaving 11 bases not matched to a gene. CDR1 and CDR2 from the germline V gene are SGHNT and YYREEE (reference sequence). The CDR3 DNA follows: TGTGCCAGCAGCCCCCCCCCAGGGACAGGGATCTCTGGAAACACCATATATTTT. This sequence encodes CASSPPPGTGISGNTIYF.

Regarding this clone: The sample has other DNA sequences that encode this CDR3 too. V is TRBV11-2 and J is TRBJ1-2, with 9 nucleotides matching TRBD1. The CDR3 has 13 amino acids. Germline loops: CDR1 SGHAT, CDR2 FQNNGV. The V and J ends lost 6 bases and 7 bases, in that order; junction bases with no gene match: 6. Here the CDR3 reads CASSPGQGVGYTF. CDR3 DNA: TGTGCCAGCAGTCCGGGACAGGGAGTTGGCTACACCTTC.

This rearrangement joins TRBV18 to TRBJ1-6, with 7 bases that match TRBD1. V lost 4 bases and J lost 0; bases outside the gene matches: 6. CDR1 and CDR2 from the germline V gene are KGHSH and LQKENI. This CDR3 spans 17 amino acids. The CDR3 region has the DNA TGTGCCAGCTCACGACTACGGGACAGCTCCTATAATTCACCCCTCCACTTT. Protein sequence: CASSRLRDSSYNSPLHF.

The gene calls are TRBV11-1 and TRBJ1-2, with TRBD1 identical over 7 bases. The CDR3 sequence is 14 residues long. With 0 bases clipped from V and 4 bases from J, the junction kept 2 bases outside the gene matches. Germline-derived CDR1 and CDR2 are SGHAT and FQDESV (reference sequence). CDR3 sequence (DNA): TGTGCCAGCAGCTTAGCGGGACAGACCTATGGCTACACCTTC. Its translation is CASSLAGQTYGYTF.

The chain carries TRBV5-1 and TRBJ2-2; 7 positions match TRBD1. Germline-derived CDR1 and CDR2 are SGHRS and YFSETQ. J was trimmed by 4 bases and V by 0 bases; bases with no gene match: 6. The CDR3 length is 16 residues. CDR3 sequence (DNA): TGCGCCAGCAGCTTGGGGGGGACAGTGCTCACCGGGGAGCTGTTTTTT. This encodes CASSLGGTVLTGELFF. The full variable domain, its missing parts supplied by reference TRBV5-1 and TRBJ2-2, is KAGVTQTPRYLIKTRGQQVTLSCSPISGHRSVSWYQQTPGQGLQFLFEYFSETQRNKGNFPGRFSGRQFSNSRSEMNVSTLELGDSALYLCASSLGGTVLTGELFFGEGSRLTVL.

The chain is built from TRBV5-4 and TRBJ2-1; D assignment may be TRBD1 or TRBD2 (6 bases each). Germline CDR1 is SGHNT and CDR2 is YYREEE (reference sequence). The CDR3 totals 14 residues. V was pared by 7 bases and J by 12 bases, with 23 bases between. CDR3 protein: CASSPGQTNSGQFF. In nucleotides, the CDR3 is TGTGCCAGCTCACCAGGACAGACGAATAGCGGGCAGTTCTTC.